The clone carrying this T cell receptor beta chain showed up just a few times. These data are taken from a study of blood T cell repertoires in COVID-19. Study background: T cells, B-cell-depleted T cells, or PBMCs supplied cDNA or gDNA.

The authors' processing: Reference gene primer amplification in the assay estimated nucleated cell counts. Clones were sequenced by immunoSEQ multiplex PCR, and TCRdb holds only the in-frame ones, with some missing. V, J and clone size are those of that table, while D and trimming were read from the DNA. The table shows fewer than 250,000 clones, with 86% occurring only once. The CDR3 extends over 13 amino acids. CDR1 MNHEY and CDR2 SVGEGT come from the germline V gene. V lost 6 bases and J 1 base, leaving 7 bases between the germline ends. The sequenced sample consisted of peripheral blood. The origin of this receptor is a woman aged 55-69 years who had recovered from COVID-19. V is TRBV6-2 or TRBV6-3 and J is TRBJ1-5; TRBD1 is a possible D gene (5 bases). The chain's CDR3 is CASSGASNQPQHF. In nucleotides, the CDR3 is TGTGCCAGCAGCGGGGCGAGCAATCAGCCCCAGCATTTT.